This T cell receptor beta chain was documented in a study of vaccination effects on CD4 cells after COVID-19. Study details: Two-dose vaccination with either BNT162b2 or mRNA-1273 was given to the participants. Broader study findings: Marked clonal contraction of infection- and vaccine-induced clones was seen late after vaccination.

V shed 2 bases, J shed 0 bases, and the junction held 9 bases outside the gene matches. The CDR3 totals 18 residues. Germline CDR1 is SGHRS and CDR2 is YFSETQ. Antigen-specific CD4+ T cells were expanded (with viral peptide pools) by the ViraFEST assay ahead of sequencing. Culturing for roughly 10 days preceded CD4+ T cell isolation. No vaccinee had earlier SARS-CoV-2 infection, and nucleocapsid antibodies were negative. Each well held two million PBMC cultured with about 9.9 ug/ml peptides and approximately 11 IU/ml IL-2. Half-medium replacement with IL-2 medium occurred on days 3 and 7. In regard to this clone: Its cognate antigen is unknown.

The repertoire was sequenced with immunoSEQ multiplex PCR; TCRdb's copy has only in-frame clones and lacks some. The sample consists of over 45,000 clones, 55% to 75% of them appearing once. The rearrangement links TRBV5-1 to TRBJ1-3; 9 bases line up with TRBD1. The receptor comes from a human donor who received a COVID-19 vaccine. The input for sequencing was CD4+ T cells from PBMCs cultured with SARS-CoV-2 spike peptides, taken before COVID-19 vaccination. The CDR3 loop is CASSFSGTGTISGNTIYF. For the CDR3, the DNA is TGCGCCAGCAGCTTTTCCGGGACAGGGACGATCTCTGGAAACACCATATATTTT.